Here is one T cell receptor (beta chain) with its context. Its antigen remains unknown. The data derive from a study of radiotherapy plus CTLA-4 blockade in lung cancer. Study-level background: Among all patients, roughly 17% showed objective responses, while roughly 31% had disease control.

The data were produced by immunoSEQ multiplex PCR, yet TCRdb's version contains in-frame clones alone and is incomplete. The sample includes roughly 97,000 clones, 65% to 75% of them seen just once. CDR1 is SGHTA, CDR2 FQGNSA, per germline. The length of the CDR3 is 16 residues. V lost 0 bases and J lost 2; bases outside the gene matches: 5. Notes on the study in general: There was expansion of tumor-derived TCR clones in blood after radiotherapy plus ipilimumab.

The sample here was peripheral blood, taken from a patient treated with radiotherapy plus ipilimumab. This TCR derives from a human donor with non-small cell lung cancer who had a partial response to radiotherapy plus ipilimumab. Some clones in this sample may be carry-over from other donors' samples. The V call is TRBV7-2, the J call TRBJ2-3, with 7 nucleotides matching TRBD2. CDR3 DNA sequence: TGTGCCAGCAGCTTAGCCGGGGGGACCAACACAGATACGCAGTATTTT. Protein sequence: CASSLAGGTNTDTQYF.